Here is one TCR beta chain with its context. Its antigen is as yet unknown. This specimen comes from a study of radiation and T cells in renal cell carcinoma. General study findings and limits: Top tumor clonotypes rose in blood 2 weeks post-radiation, then contracted.

The method was immunoSEQ multiplex PCR; TCRdb's version includes in-frame clones alone and lacks a portion of them. Of around 76,000 clones listed, about 81% are singletons. Stated time point: blood 2 weeks post-SBRT. As to treatment: 15 Gy SBRT to primary tumor, nephrectomy 4 weeks later. Serial blood draws occurred at baseline and 2 and 4 weeks post-SBRT. The V and J ends lost 0 bases and 0 bases respectively, with 9 bases between them. CDR1 is SGDLS, CDR2 YYNGEE, per germline. The CDR3 length is 16 residues. This chain joins TRBV9 and TRBJ2-2; no clear D. This sequence was found in a man aged 60-69 years with renal cell carcinoma. The sequencing here drew on blood, taken from a patient whose treatment included radiotherapy and nephrectomy. CDR3: CASSVVHSANTGELFF. The CDR3 DNA sequence: TGTGCCAGCAGCGTAGTGCACAGCGCGAACACCGGGGAGCTGTTTTTT.